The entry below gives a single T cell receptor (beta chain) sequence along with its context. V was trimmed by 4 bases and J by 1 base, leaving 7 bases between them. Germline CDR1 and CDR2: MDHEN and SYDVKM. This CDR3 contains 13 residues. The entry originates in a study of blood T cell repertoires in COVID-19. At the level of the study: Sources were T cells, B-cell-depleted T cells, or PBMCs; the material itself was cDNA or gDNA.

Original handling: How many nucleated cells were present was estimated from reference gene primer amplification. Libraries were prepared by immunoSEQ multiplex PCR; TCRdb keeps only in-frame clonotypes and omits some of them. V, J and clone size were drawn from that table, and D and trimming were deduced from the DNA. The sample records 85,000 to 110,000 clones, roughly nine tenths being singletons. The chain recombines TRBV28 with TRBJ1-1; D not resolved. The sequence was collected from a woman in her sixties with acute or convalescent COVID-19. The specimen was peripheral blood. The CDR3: CASSSYRNTEAFF. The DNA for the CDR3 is TGTGCCAGCAGTTCTTACAGGAACACTGAAGCTTTCTTT.